The clone carrying this TCR beta chain was recorded only once. Its specificity is not known. Healthy bone marrow donors supplied every sample. The sample originates from a study of cytomegalovirus exposure and HLA in healthy donors. Study results and limitations: In a later analysis, V- and J-gene trimming of beta chains associated with a DCLRE1C missense variant, replicated independently. Reportedly, HLA-A and HLA-B alleles of most subjects were accurately predicted from TCR beta.

The PCR used 60 Vbeta and 13 Jbeta primers. Generated by immunoSEQ multiplex PCR, the TCRdb table keeps only in-frame clones and is missing some. The top ten hold about 2.6% of the sample, which has about 150,000 clones, roughly 79% seen once. The sample was PBMCs. This clonotype originated in a man in his late teens or twenties in good health and CMV-seronegative.

The CDR3 DNA reads TGTGCCAGCAGCGAGGACAGGGGATCTTACAATGAGCAGTTCTTC. It is translated as CASSEDRGSYNEQFF. The chain couples TRBV2 to TRBJ2-1; TRBD1 matches at 9 bases. The CDR3 is made up of 15 amino acids. Germline V gene lookup returns CDR1 SNHLY and CDR2 FYNNEI. V gave up 6 bases and J gave up 4 bases; unmatched junction bases: 7.